Listed below are T cell receptor beta chains from one sample, sequenced in a study of T cells after yellow fever vaccination. TCRdb analysed the 5' RACE reads with MiXCR anew, one entry per CDR3 protein. The sample lists fewer than 500,000 distinct CDR3 sequences, roughly a sixth seen once, with 18% in the top ten. Sample: PBMCs, taken before the yellow fever booster vaccination. Receptor source: a man aged 18 to 30 who received the YFV17D yellow fever vaccine. CDR3s include the opening cysteine and the closing phenylalanine or tryptophan. Each record gives: clone size, J gene, V gene, D gene, CDR3 protein, CDR3 DNA. A D gene is named only where the DNA matches it firmly. A row's size may be missing; if present it is once, few, many or a size class.

>-|TRBJ1-3|TRBV7-8|-
CASSLVEMAGNTIYF
TGTGCCAGCAGCTTAGTCGAGATGGCGGGAAACACCATATATTTT
>-|TRBJ2-1|TRBV12-3/TRBV12-4|-
CASSYGGPRTEQFF
TGTGCCAGCAGTTATGGTGGCCCCCGGACAGAGCAGTTCTTC
>-|TRBJ2-3|TRBV12-3/TRBV12-4|TRBD2
CASSLDPGGWGDTQYF
TGTGCCAGCAGTTTAGACCCCGGGGGGTGGGGAGATACGCAGTATTTT
>few|TRBJ1-1|TRBV19|-
CASSPYSGPNTEAFF
TGTGCCAGTAGTCCCTACTCAGGGCCGAACACTGAAGCTTTCTTT
>few|TRBJ2-1|TRBV2|TRBD2
CASSGTSGGHGVDEQFF
TGTGCCAGCAGCGGGACTAGCGGGGGTCACGGGGTGGATGAGCAGTTCTTC
>few|TRBJ2-3|TRBV10-2|TRBD2
CASSVTSGTDTQYF
TGCGCCAGCAGTGTGACTAGCGGCACAGATACGCAGTATTTT
>many|TRBJ1-1|TRBV29-1|TRBD1
CSVVQGAWAFF
TGCAGCGTTGTTCAGGGGGCCTGGGCTTTCTTT
>few|TRBJ2-3|TRBV29-1|TRBD2
CSASPTSGFTDTQYF
TGCAGCGCATCCCCGACTAGCGGATTTACAGATACGCAGTATTTT
>-|TRBJ2-5|TRBV6-5|-
CASSLPQSETQYF
TGTGCCAGCAGCTTACCCCAGTCGGAGACCCAGTACTTC
>-|TRBJ2-3|TRBV24-1|TRBD1
CATSENTGGPGEVVADTQYF
TGTGCCACCAGTGAGAATACAGGGGGCCCGGGGGAGGTCGTCGCAGATACGCAGTATTTT
>-|TRBJ2-1|TRBV4-3|TRBD1
CASSQIPTGDPYNEQFF
TGCGCCAGCAGCCAGATCCCGACAGGGGATCCCTACAATGAGCAGTTCTTC
>-|TRBJ2-2|TRBV7-2|-
CASSPRGRGSGELFF
TGTGCCAGCAGCCCGCGGGGCAGGGGTTCCGGGGAGCTGTTTTTT
>-|TRBJ2-5|TRBV12-3/TRBV12-4|-
CASSFDRETQYF
TGTGCCAGCAGTTTCGACCGAGAGACCCAGTACTTC
>few|TRBJ2-2|TRBV5-1|-
CASSYRLQGDTGELFF
TGCGCCAGCAGCTACCGTTTACAGGGTGACACCGGGGAGCTGTTTTTT
>-|TRBJ2-7|TRBV20-1|-
CSARDRVIFEQYF
TGCAGTGCTAGAGACAGGGTTATCTTCGAGCAGTACTTC
>few|TRBJ2-5|TRBV6-5|-
CASSYSTGSRETQYF
TGTGCCAGCAGTTACTCGACCGGGAGCAGAGAGACCCAGTACTTC
>few|TRBJ2-5|TRBV9|-
CASSTRDFQETQYF
TGTGCCAGCAGCACCCGGGACTTCCAAGAGACCCAGTACTTC
>-|TRBJ2-7|TRBV7-9|TRBD1
CASSIERPRDRDYEQYF
TGTGCCAGCAGCATTGAACGCCCCCGGGACAGGGACTACGAGCAGTACTTC
>few|TRBJ2-1|TRBV12-3/TRBV12-4|-
CASSRIRRSSYNEQFF
TGTGCCAGCAGTAGAATTCGGCGAAGCTCCTACAATGAGCAGTTCTTC
>few|TRBJ2-1|TRBV7-2|-
CASSLIGRGPNNEQFF
TGTGCCAGCAGCTTAATCGGGAGGGGGCCCAACAATGAGCAGTTCTTC
>-|TRBJ2-1|TRBV6-6|-
CASSYGTVHNEQFF
TGTGCCAGCAGTTATGGGACTGTACACAATGAGCAGTTCTTC
>few|TRBJ1-2|TRBV12-3/TRBV12-4|-
CASSLGQGSIYGYTF
TGTGCCAGCAGTTTAGGCCAGGGATCCATATATGGCTACACCTTC
>few|TRBJ2-5|TRBV7-2|-
CASSLTSRETQYF
TGTGCCAGCAGCTTAACTAGCAGAGAGACCCAGTACTTC
>many|TRBJ2-7|TRBV10-3|TRBD1
CAISPGQSYEQYF
TGTGCCATCAGTCCGGGACAGTCCTACGAGCAGTACTTC
>-|TRBJ2-7|TRBV18|TRBD1
CASSLGQGSREYF
TGTGCCAGCTCACTGGGACAGGGGTCTAGGGAGTACTTC
>-|TRBJ2-5|TRBV7-9|TRBD1
CASSPRQGALEETQYF
TGTGCCAGCAGCCCCAGACAGGGAGCGTTGGAAGAGACCCAGTACTTC
>-|TRBJ1-4|TRBV4-3|-
CASSHGGQTNEKLFF
TGCGCCAGCAGCCACGGGGGGCAGACTAATGAAAAACTGTTTTTT
>few|TRBJ2-2|TRBV12-3/TRBV12-4|-
CASSALGGELFF
TGTGCCAGCAGTGCCCTAGGTGGGGAGCTGTTTTTT
>few|TRBJ2-1|TRBV20-1|TRBD2
CSARRRGGLNEQFF
TGCAGTGCTAGAAGGCGCGGGGGTCTCAATGAGCAGTTCTTC
>-|TRBJ1-1|TRBV28|-
CASSSGQGTLDTEAFF
TGTGCCAGCAGTTCTGGCCAGGGGACGTTGGACACTGAAGCTTTCTTT
>few|TRBJ1-5|TRBV12-3/TRBV12-4|-
CASSAYRVGQPQHF
TGTGCCAGCAGTGCATACAGGGTTGGCCAGCCCCAGCATTTT
>few|TRBJ2-7|TRBV4-1|-
CASSQDRVGTYEQYF
TGCGCCAGCAGCCAAGATCGGGTAGGGACCTACGAGCAGTACTTC
>few|TRBJ2-4|TRBV6-6|-
CASSYSRIGFLAKNIQYF
TGTGCCAGCAGTTACTCGAGGATCGGGTTCCTAGCCAAAAACATTCAGTACTTC
>few|TRBJ2-3|TRBV6-4|-
CASSDRGGTDTQYF
TGTGCCAGCAGCGACAGGGGAGGGACAGATACGCAGTATTTT
>-|TRBJ2-3|TRBV6-5|-
CASSLGRGWGTDTQYF
TGTGCCAGCTCCCTCGGCAGGGGATGGGGCACAGATACGCAGTATTTT
>few|TRBJ1-5|TRBV7-8|-
CASSLLAGPQPQHF
TGTGCCAGCAGCTTATTGGCAGGCCCTCAGCCCCAGCATTTT
>-|TRBJ1-2|TRBV5-6|-
CASSLVSDGGDGYTF
TGTGCCAGCAGCTTGGTGTCTGACGGCGGGGATGGCTACACCTTC
>few|TRBJ1-6|TRBV4-1|-
CASSQAWGNGSPLHF
TGCGCCAGCAGCCAAGCCTGGGGTAACGGTTCACCCCTCCACTTT